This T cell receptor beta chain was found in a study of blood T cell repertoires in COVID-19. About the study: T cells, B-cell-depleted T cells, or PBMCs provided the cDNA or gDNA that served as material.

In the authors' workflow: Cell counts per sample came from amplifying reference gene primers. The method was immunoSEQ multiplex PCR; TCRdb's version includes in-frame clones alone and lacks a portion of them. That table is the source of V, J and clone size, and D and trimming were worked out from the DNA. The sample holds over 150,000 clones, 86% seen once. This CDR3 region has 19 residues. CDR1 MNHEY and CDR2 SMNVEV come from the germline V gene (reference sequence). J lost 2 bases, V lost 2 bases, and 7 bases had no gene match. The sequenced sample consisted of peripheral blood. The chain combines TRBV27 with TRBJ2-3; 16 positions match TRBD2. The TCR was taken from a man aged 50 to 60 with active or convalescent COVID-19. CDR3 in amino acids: CASSLEGTSGGAVTDTQYF. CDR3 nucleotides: TGTGCCAGCAGTTTAGAAGGGACTAGCGGGGGGGCTGTCACAGATACGCAGTATTTT.